The sequence of this T cell receptor (beta chain) was determined in a study of blood T cell repertoires in COVID-19. At the level of the study: The United States, Italy and Spain provided the acute and convalescent COVID-19 samples. From T cells, B-cell-depleted T cells, or PBMCs came the material, which was cDNA or gDNA.

Authors' data handling: Quantification of nucleated cells was approximated via reference gene primer amplification. Data came from immunoSEQ multiplex PCR; TCRdb stores just in-frame clones and leaves some out. V and J calls and clone size come straight from that table; D and trimming were deduced from the DNA. Of approximately 220,000 clones in the sample, 80% to 85% were seen once. The origin of this receptor is a young woman who had recovered from COVID-19. Sample: peripheral blood.

The CDR3 region is CASSLPSGRTYNEQFF. As DNA, the CDR3 is TGTGCCAGCAGCTTACCTAGCGGGAGAACCTACAATGAGCAGTTCTTC. V usage is TRBV7-9 and J usage is TRBJ2-1, with TRBD2 identical over 10 bases. Germline CDR1 and CDR2: SEHNR and FQNEAQ (reference sequence). The V gene end was trimmed by 2 bases and the J gene end by 2 bases; junction bases not matched to a gene: 3. The CDR3 totals 16 residues.